This T cell receptor (beta chain) was captured in a study of early stage breast cancer tumors. Notes on the study in general: Compared with adjacent normal breast tissue, tumors showed 2.5 to 3-fold greater T cell density and higher clonality. Enriched TCRB sequences shared across patients were mostly commonly generated sequences.

V was shortened by 4 bases and J by 0 bases, with 13 bases between the two germline ends. Germline loops: CDR1 SGHTA, CDR2 FQGNSA. This CDR3 is 16 amino acids long. Details on this clone: Its antigen is still unknown.

Method: immunoSEQ multiplex PCR; TCRdb's copy keeps in-frame clones and lacks some. The sample lists about 5,000 clones; roughly 72% were seen once. The chain employs TRBV7-2 and TRBJ2-1; weak D call: TRBD2 (6 bases). Sequenced sample: breast tumor tissue. The TCR comes from a person aged 55 to 70 with breast cancer. CDR3 in amino acids: CASSYRGTYSYNEQFF. CDR3 DNA sequence: TGTGCCAGCAGCTATCGCGGGACTTACTCCTACAATGAGCAGTTCTTC. The full variable domain, rest sourced from reference TRBV7-2 and TRBJ2-1, is GAGVSQSPSNKVTEKGKDVELRCDPISGHTALYWYRQSLGQGLEFLIYFQGNSAPDKSGLPSDRFSAERTGGSVSTLTIQRTQQEDSAVYLCASSYRGTYSYNEQFFGPGTRLTVL.